A selection of T cell receptor beta chains follows, all from one sample in a study of shared clonotypes between healthy human individuals. TCRdb's table, derived via immunoSEQ multiplex PCR, lists solely in-frame clones and lacks some. The sample lists about 2.2 million clones, around 93% occurring once. The source material was naive CD8+ T cells from PBMCs. These receptors all stem from a man aged 18 to 30 in good health. Some clones in this sample may be carry-over from other donors' samples. Each CDR3 is given with its conserved first and last residue. Each record gives: CDR3 DNA, CDR3 protein, clone size, D gene, J gene, V gene. A D gene is named only where the DNA matches it firmly. For some rows the clone size is stated as once, few or many, or as a class when expanded; others skip it.

TGTGCCAGCGGCAACCCCGGGACGCCGCAAGAGACCCAGTACTTC	CASGNPGTPQETQYF	.	.	TRBJ2-5	TRBV7-9
TGTGCCAGCAGTAAGGCAGGGAGCCACTACGAGCAGTACTTC	CASSKAGSHYEQYF	.	.	TRBJ2-7	TRBV25-1
TGTGCCAGCAGTTCCTCCGGGGCCCCCTACGAGCAGTACTTC	CASSSSGAPYEQYF	.	.	TRBJ2-7	TRBV28
TGCAGCGTTCCCGCCAAACAGGGAGTAGAGCAGTACTTC	CSVPAKQGVEQYF	.	.	TRBJ2-5	TRBV29-1
TGTGCCAGCAGCTTCGACGGAGAATATACGCAGTATTTT	CASSFDGEYTQYF	.	.	TRBJ2-3	TRBV7-2
TGTGCCAGCAGCCCGTGGGTCGGACAGAACAATGAGCAGTTCTTC	CASSPWVGQNNEQFF	once	.	TRBJ2-1	TRBV7-9
TGTGCCAGCAGGCACCCGGGATCCTCCTACAATGAGCAGTTCTTC	CASRHPGSSYNEQFF	.	.	TRBJ2-1	TRBV7-8
TGTGCCAGCAGTTTAATCGGGAGGAACTACGAGCAGTACTTC	CASSLIGRNYEQYF	.	TRBD2	TRBJ2-7	TRBV27
TGTGCCAGCAGTTTGCTCGGGACAGGGAATTCCTACGAGCAGTACTTC	CASSLLGTGNSYEQYF	.	TRBD1	TRBJ2-7	TRBV27
TGCGCCAGCAGCCAAGACTCCCTTCGGGGGCCACAGTTCTTC	CASSQDSLRGPQFF	.	.	TRBJ2-1	TRBV4-1
TGCAGCGTCTGGACCGTATCCTACGAGCAGTACTTC	CSVWTVSYEQYF	.	.	TRBJ2-7	TRBV29-1
TGTGCCAGCAGCCCACCGGGACTCGGCTCCTACAATGAGCAGTTCTTC	CASSPPGLGSYNEQFF	.	.	TRBJ2-1	TRBV9
TGTGCCAGCAGCTTGAAGGGGAGCACAGATACGCAGTATTTT	CASSLKGSTDTQYF	.	.	TRBJ2-3	TRBV9
TGCGCCAGCAGCCAAGTATCAGGGTACAATGAGCAGTTCTTC	CASSQVSGYNEQFF	.	.	TRBJ2-1	TRBV4-3
TGTGCCAGCAGCTTAGCGCTACTAGATGAGCAGTTCTTC	CASSLALLDEQFF	.	.	TRBJ2-1	TRBV7-9
TGTGCCTGGAGTACTTCCGGGACATGGGTCGTGACCCAGTACTTC	CAWSTSGTWVVTQYF	once	.	TRBJ2-5	TRBV30
TGTGCCAGCACCTCCCTGCCGGACCTAGGAGGGAAGACCCAGTACTTC	CASTSLPDLGGKTQYF	.	.	TRBJ2-5	TRBV7-6
TGTGCCAGCAGCCCTACTAGCGGGAGGGCCTACGAGCAGTACTTC	CASSPTSGRAYEQYF	.	TRBD2	TRBJ2-7	TRBV28
TGTGCCAGCAGTCTGATGTACGAGCAGTACTTC	CASSLMYEQYF	.	.	TRBJ2-7	TRBV28
TGTGCCAGCAGTCCCTCCACAGATACGCAGTATTTT	CASSPSTDTQYF	.	.	TRBJ2-3	TRBV27
TGCGCCAGCAGCCTTGGCAGCTTAAACTCCTACGAGCAGTACTTC	CASSLGSLNSYEQYF	.	.	TRBJ2-7	TRBV4-3
TGTGCCAGCACCGGAACGGACAGTCCATTCGCTGAGCAGTTCTTC	CASTGTDSPFAEQFF	.	.	TRBJ2-1	TRBV6-1
TGTGCCAGTAGACGAGGGAGGATCGATGAGCAGTTCTTC	CASRRGRIDEQFF	.	.	TRBJ2-1	TRBV19
TGTGCCAGCAGAGGGATGAACCTAGCGGAAGCCTACGAGCAGTACTTC	CASRGMNLAEAYEQYF	.	TRBD2	TRBJ2-7	TRBV2
TGTGCCAGCAGCGACCGGGACAGGGTCCACGAGCAGTACTTC	CASSDRDRVHEQYF	.	TRBD1	TRBJ2-7	TRBV2
TGTGCCAGCAGACATATCCGGGACTTTTACAATGAGCAGTTCTTC	CASRHIRDFYNEQFF	.	.	TRBJ2-1	TRBV5-4
TGTGCCAGCAGTTTCGGCAGATTAATAAACACTGAAGCTTTCTTT	CASSFGRLINTEAFF	.	.	TRBJ1-1	TRBV28
TGTGCCAGCAGCTTAGCGGGAAGGACCTACGAGCAGTACTTC	CASSLAGRTYEQYF	.	.	TRBJ2-7	TRBV7-9
TGTGCCAGCAGCCCACTAAACACTGAAGCTTTCTTT	CASSPLNTEAFF	.	.	TRBJ1-1	TRBV28
TGTGCCAGCATCCAAGGGAGAGAGCAGTTCTTC	CASIQGREQFF	.	.	TRBJ2-1	TRBV27
TGTGCCAGCATAAGGACTCCCGGAAGTAATGAGCAGTTCTTC	CASIRTPGSNEQFF	.	.	TRBJ2-1	TRBV7-2
TGTGCCAGCACCGAGGTGAGGGCGCCCTACAATGAGCAGTTCTTC	CASTEVRAPYNEQFF	.	.	TRBJ2-1	TRBV7-9
TGTGCCAGTAGTGTAGGGACGGATAGCAATCAGCCCCAGCATTTT	CASSVGTDSNQPQHF	.	.	TRBJ1-5	TRBV19
TGTGCCAGCAGCTTGGGGACAGGGGTTCTCACTGAAGCTTTCTTT	CASSLGTGVLTEAFF	.	TRBD1	TRBJ1-1	TRBV5-5
TGTGCCAGCAGCGATCGGACTGCGGGGGGATACGAGCAGTACTTC	CASSDRTAGGYEQYF	.	TRBD2	TRBJ2-7	TRBV13
TGTGCCAGCAGTGAAGGACTAGCGGGGAGCACAGATACGCAGTATTTT	CASSEGLAGSTDTQYF	.	TRBD2	TRBJ2-3	TRBV2
TGTGCCAGCAGTTTATGGAGCCGGGACATAAGCACCGAGCAGTACTTC	CASSLWSRDISTEQYF	.	.	TRBJ2-7	TRBV28
TGCGCCAGCAGTGATTACCCTAGCGGAATCAATGAGCAGTTCTTC	CASSDYPSGINEQFF	once	TRBD2	TRBJ2-1	TRBV10-1
TGTGCCAGCAGCCCACGTAGGAGCGGCTCCTACAATGAGCAGTTCTTC	CASSPRRSGSYNEQFF	.	.	TRBJ2-1	TRBV7-9
TGTGCCAGCAGGCCTTGGGACGCGAACACTGAAGCTTTCTTT	CASRPWDANTEAFF	.	.	TRBJ1-1	TRBV7-9
TGCGCCAGCAGCTTGGATCACAGGGGAAGCTATGGCTACACCTTC	CASSLDHRGSYGYTF	.	TRBD1	TRBJ1-2	TRBV5-1
TGTGCCAGTAGTATACCTGGGGAGGGTACTACCTACGAGCAGTACTTC	CASSIPGEGTTYEQYF	.	TRBD2	TRBJ2-7	TRBV19
TGTGCCAGCACCCCGGGGGGGCAGGCGGCCGGGGAGCTGTTTTTT	CASTPGGQAAGELFF	.	TRBD2	TRBJ2-2	TRBV9
TGTGCCAGCAGCTTCAGGGCAGAGACCCAGTACTTC	CASSFRAETQYF	.	.	TRBJ2-5	TRBV13
TGCGCCAGCAGCCCCGGGCCGGCGGGGAACACCGGGGAGCTGTTTTTT	CASSPGPAGNTGELFF	.	.	TRBJ2-2	TRBV5-1
TGTGCCAGCTCTCGGAGGGGAGGGGCCCAAGACTATGGCTACACCTTC	CASSRRGGAQDYGYTF	.	.	TRBJ1-2	TRBV18
TGCAGCGTTCCGGGACAGGGAAATACTGGGGCCAACGTCCTGACTTTC	CSVPGQGNTGANVLTF	.	TRBD1	TRBJ2-6	TRBV29-1
TGTGCCAGCAGCCAAGACAGGGTAGTCTCCGTCCAAGAGACCCAGTACTTC	CASSQDRVVSVQETQYF	once	.	TRBJ2-5	TRBV14